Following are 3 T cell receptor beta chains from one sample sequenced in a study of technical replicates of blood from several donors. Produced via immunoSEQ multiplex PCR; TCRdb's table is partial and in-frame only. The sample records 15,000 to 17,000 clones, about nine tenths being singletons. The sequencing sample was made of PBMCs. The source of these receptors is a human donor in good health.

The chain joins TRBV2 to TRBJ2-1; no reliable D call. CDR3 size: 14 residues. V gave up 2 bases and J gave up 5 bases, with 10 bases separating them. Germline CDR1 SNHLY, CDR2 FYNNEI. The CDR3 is CASSEMLGDNEQFF. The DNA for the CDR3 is TGTGCCAGCAGTGAAATGCTAGGCGACAATGAGCAGTTCTTC.

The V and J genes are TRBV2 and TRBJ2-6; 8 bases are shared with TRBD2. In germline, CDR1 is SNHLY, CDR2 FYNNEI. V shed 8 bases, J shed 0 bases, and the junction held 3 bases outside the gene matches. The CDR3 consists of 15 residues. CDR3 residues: CASREGSSGANVLTF. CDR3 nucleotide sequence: TGTGCCAGCCGGGAGGGAAGCTCTGGGGCCAACGTCCTGACTTTC.

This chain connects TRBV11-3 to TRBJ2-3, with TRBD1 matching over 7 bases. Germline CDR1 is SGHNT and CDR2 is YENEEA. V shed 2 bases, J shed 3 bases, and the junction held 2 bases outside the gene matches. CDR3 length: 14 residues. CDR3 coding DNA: TGTGCCAGCAGCTTACAGGGGGAAACAGATACGCAGTATTTT. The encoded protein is CASSLQGETDTQYF. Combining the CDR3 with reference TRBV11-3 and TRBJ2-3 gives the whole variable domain EAGVVQSPRYKIIEKKQPVAFWCNPISGHNTLYWYLQNLGQGPELLIRYENEEAVDDSQLPKDRFSAERLKGVDSTLKIQPAELGDSAVYLCASSLQGETDTQYFGPGTRLTVL.